The clone carrying this T cell receptor (beta chain) appeared once. This specimen belongs to a study of blood T cell repertoires in COVID-19. TCRdb keeps only in-frame clones here, not all; method: immunoSEQ multiplex PCR. The table has approximately 67,000 clones, about nine tenths seen once. The TCR comes from a middle-aged man with active COVID-19. Material: peripheral blood.

The CDR3 nucleotides are TGTGCCAGTAGCCCGGGAAACACAGATACGCAGTATTTT. It translates to CASSPGNTDTQYF. The genes are TRBV19 and TRBJ2-3; a weak D match, TRBD2 (5 bases). The germline gives CDR1 LNHDA, CDR2 SQIVND (reference sequence). The CDR3 totals 13 residues. The germline V and J ends were trimmed by 6 bases and 2 bases, with 9 bases remaining between them.